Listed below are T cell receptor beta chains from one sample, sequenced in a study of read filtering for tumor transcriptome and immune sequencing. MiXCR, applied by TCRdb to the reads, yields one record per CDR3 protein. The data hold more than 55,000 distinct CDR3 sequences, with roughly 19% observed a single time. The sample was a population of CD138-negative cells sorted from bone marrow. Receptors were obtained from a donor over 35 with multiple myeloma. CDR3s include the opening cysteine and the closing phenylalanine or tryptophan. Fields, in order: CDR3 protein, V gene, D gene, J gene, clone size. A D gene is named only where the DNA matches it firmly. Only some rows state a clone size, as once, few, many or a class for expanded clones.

cdr3_aa: CASSKTSGRREQFF
v_call: TRBV25-1
d_call: TRBD2
j_call: TRBJ2-1
clone_size: many

cdr3_aa: CASSLEQGSNEQYF
v_call: TRBV11-3
d_call: .
j_call: TRBJ2-7
clone_size: many

cdr3_aa: CTSTPSGKGELFF
v_call: TRBV10-1
d_call: .
j_call: TRBJ2-2
clone_size: .

cdr3_aa: CASSPRGTGNTEAFF
v_call: TRBV19
d_call: TRBD1
j_call: TRBJ1-1
clone_size: few

cdr3_aa: CASIPSGPYNEQFF
v_call: TRBV11-2
d_call: TRBD2
j_call: TRBJ2-1
clone_size: many

cdr3_aa: CSARDASGGASSYNEQFF
v_call: TRBV20-1
d_call: TRBD2
j_call: TRBJ2-1
clone_size: many

cdr3_aa: CASSPTTGGVTQYF
v_call: TRBV2
d_call: TRBD1
j_call: TRBJ2-3
clone_size: many

cdr3_aa: CASSSVGGSLSINEQFF
v_call: TRBV19
d_call: .
j_call: TRBJ2-1
clone_size: many

cdr3_aa: CASRTGTSYTGELFF
v_call: TRBV5-1
d_call: .
j_call: TRBJ2-2
clone_size: many

cdr3_aa: CASSQPGLAGANTGELFF
v_call: TRBV28
d_call: TRBD2
j_call: TRBJ2-2
clone_size: many

cdr3_aa: CASSENWGQGWENTEAFF
v_call: TRBV6-1
d_call: TRBD1
j_call: TRBJ1-1
clone_size: many

cdr3_aa: CAWRGQGTFNEQFF
v_call: TRBV30
d_call: TRBD1
j_call: TRBJ2-1
clone_size: many

cdr3_aa: CASSSTRGGQFF
v_call: TRBV7-2
d_call: .
j_call: TRBJ2-1
clone_size: many

cdr3_aa: CASSIQSAPGANVLTF
v_call: TRBV19
d_call: .
j_call: TRBJ2-6
clone_size: many

cdr3_aa: CASSQRQGQNEQYF
v_call: TRBV4-1
d_call: TRBD1
j_call: TRBJ2-7
clone_size: .

cdr3_aa: CASSLAVSGTNIQYF
v_call: TRBV7-2
d_call: TRBD2
j_call: TRBJ2-4
clone_size: many

cdr3_aa: CASRYLAGGNEQFF
v_call: TRBV5-6
d_call: TRBD2
j_call: TRBJ2-1
clone_size: many

cdr3_aa: CASSLPRIGTSYEQYF
v_call: TRBV6-6
d_call: .
j_call: TRBJ2-7
clone_size: many

cdr3_aa: CASSHVGGGRGNEQFF
v_call: TRBV3-1
d_call: TRBD2
j_call: TRBJ2-1
clone_size: medium-sized